The present TCR beta chain was sequenced within a study of shared clonotypes between healthy human individuals (TCRdb year 2020). For the study in its entirety: A couple of women and three men aged 18 to 49 years were included in the cohort. For each donor, CD4 naive and CD4 memory were each run on three plates, CD8 naive on two plates, and CD8 memory on one plate. To estimate repertoire size and how much clonotypes are shared between individuals, the study performed deep sequencing of blood TCR repertoires from five healthy adults. Different laboratories and diverse techniques were used to prepare libraries and sequence TCR repertoires, to increase sequencing depth and limit assay-specific biases. Between about 0.94 and 8.9 billion PBMCs per donor were obtained by leukapheresis.

Details on this clone: It lacks a known antigen. Within one base of it there is no much larger clone, and no base qualities were kept.

The donors were healthy, HIV-negative adults who had no recently reported acute infections or vaccinations. All donors were Caucasian adults living in Nashville, Tennessee, USA. Magnetic negative selection was used to enrich CD4+ T cells, after which naive cells were positively selected on CD45RA and the negative fraction became the memory subset. Blood was collected by leukapheresis, and PBMCs were isolated by Ficoll-Histopaque density gradient centrifugation and then cryopreserved in liquid nitrogen vapor phase. Analytical flow cytometry was used to check the purity and quantity of every magnetically sorted T cell population. Genomic DNA was isolated from each sorted fraction and quantified by UV absorbance on a Nanodrop 2000c. From the cysteine through the phenylalanine, the CDR3 covers 13 amino acids. Kept here is only the CDR3 DNA, which spans 39 bases and is read in frame from base 1. The germline ends are 13 bases apart after V is trimmed by 4 bases and J by 6 bases. CDR1 MGHRA and CDR2 YSYEKL were looked up in the germline V gene.

Results and caveats for the whole study, not just this receptor: Sharing across several donors was observed for about 5% of naive CD4, over 3% of naive CD8, roughly 2.3% of memory CD4, and about 0.39% of memory CD8 clonotypes. Pairwise subsampling indicated that sequencing depth was expected to affect the degree of clonotype sharing among donors. Sampling was limited to blood, and TCR repertoires in tissue likely differ from TCR repertoires in blood. Estimated clonotype richness was generally larger for naive than for memory subsets. Clonotypes shared by all four sorted-subset donors showed higher generation probabilities than non-shared clonotypes. Because the study included only a small number of donors, the genetic and exposure-history diversity represented was limited. Even with the large sequencing depth, rarefaction of the sorted-subset datasets indicated that sequencing was incomplete.

TCR CDR3 regions were amplified from genomic DNA by multiplex PCR using the deep immunoSEQ assay. Extracted genomic DNA from each cell subset was distributed evenly across all wells of several immunoSEQ 96-well plates, and each plate was treated as a replicate. For sorted subsets, each replicate PCR was loaded with about 200 ng genomic DNA, equivalent to 30,000 or so T cell genomes. Purified libraries were quantified with a Qubit 3.0 fluorometer, sized on a Bioanalyzer 2100, and re-quantified with the KAPA Library Quantification kit. A separate single-read 150-cycle Illumina NextSeq 550 flow cell was used to sequence each immunoSEQ 96-well plate. Regarding the original processing steps: Because the immunoSEQ output held only junctional sequences and lacked quality scores, the filtering could not match the filtering applied to full-length reads. To assign V/J genes and CDR3, sequences were annotated using PyIR, a Python wrapper for IgBLAST v1.9, with IMGT germline references. Reads were removed for weak V/J assignments (E-value above 1e-6), missing CDR3, stop codons, out-of-frame junctions, or ambiguous translated residues. A V3J clonotype was defined by an identical inferred V gene, J gene, and CDR3 amino acid sequence. Percentage overlap between repertoires was calculated by dividing the number of shared unique clonotypes by the size of the smaller repertoire. RTK rarefaction, the Chao1 estimator, and Recon v2.1 estimates of unobserved clonotypes were used to assess repertoire richness. For all TCRbeta clonotypes obtained by the gDNA method from several donors, generation probabilities were computed with OLGA. Not all clones reach the TCRdb copy of this immuneACCESS table, which keeps in-frame sequences only. Checked studies attribute under half of the gap to unresolved V genes and leave the rest unexplained. From that table come the V and J calls and clone size; the DNA was used to work out D and trimming. This sample gives roughly 2.5 million clones in total; around nine tenths of them show up just once. Over 0.12% of the sample rests with the top ten.

Sequencing input: naive CD4+ T cells sorted from blood. The cell subset or site label, read with the paper, signifies: CD45RA+ positively selected. This sequence uses TRBV4-1 and TRBJ2-7; tentative D gene TRBD2, with 5 bases matching. The source of this sequence is a man aged 18 to 35 in good health. In nucleotide form, the sequence is TGCGCCAGCAGCCCCCAGACCGGGGTCGAGCAGTACTTC. It encodes CASSPQTGVEQYF.